A selection of T cell receptor beta chains follows, all from one sample in a study of T cell clones after liver transplantation. Data came from immunoSEQ multiplex PCR; TCRdb stores just in-frame clones and leaves some out. The sample has about 80,000 clones, nearly 85% seen once. This sample comprised CD4+ T cells from blood, obtained roughly 3.5 years after liver transplant. The receptor set was obtained from a human patient who received a liver transplant. The T cells may partly be graft donor cells. The CDR3 runs from the conserved cysteine through the conserved F or W. Each record gives: CDR3 protein, V gene, J gene.

CASSPLSRDSFNYGYTF	TRBV9	TRBJ1-2
CSVEAGKGLKGEELFF	TRBV29-1	TRBJ2-2
CASSEGPDTQYF	TRBV2	TRBJ2-3
CASSQDRTSYEQYF	TRBV4-2	TRBJ2-7
CASSALQGGGNQPQHF	TRBV27	TRBJ1-5
CASSESRAGADTQYF	TRBV2	TRBJ2-3
CASVPILRNYEQYF	TRBV12-5	TRBJ2-7
CASSLSSGVAGYTF	TRBV27	TRBJ1-2
CSAYRGKTQYF	TRBV20-1	TRBJ2-5
CASSLAGGAAANYGYTF	TRBV5-4	TRBJ1-2
CASRASGVRTDTQYF	TRBV9	TRBJ2-3
CASSRTGQTGELFF	TRBV25-1	TRBJ2-2